Presented here are 6 T cell receptor beta chains from one specimen sequenced in a study of blood T cell repertoires in COVID-19. Clones were read by immunoSEQ multiplex PCR, and TCRdb kept only the in-frame ones, dropping some. The table records some 65,000 clones, approximately 93% of them present only once. The sample consisted of peripheral blood. The source of these receptors is a man between 65 and 80 years old with active COVID-19.

The chain has TRBV6-5 and TRBJ1-1; no reliable D call. The germline V gene has CDR1 MNHEY and CDR2 SVGAGI. Trimming cost V 5 bases and J 5 bases, with 15 bases left between them. CDR3 length equals 14 residues. CDR3 in amino acids: CASSPTRVGTEAFF. The CDR3 DNA sequence: TGTGCCAGCAGTCCGACCCGGGTTGGTACTGAAGCTTTCTTT.

A word on this clone: At one end, the junction sequence differs from germline, possibly due to a read error. This sequence joins TRBV6-5 and TRBJ1-1; no clear D gene. The CDR3 spans 13 residues. The germline gives CDR1 MNHEY, CDR2 SVGAGI. In DNA form, the CDR3 reads TGTGCCACCAGTCGGGGATCGGCCACTGAAGCTTTCTTT. Its translation: CATSRGSATEAFF.

The chain recombines TRBV27 with TRBJ1-5, with D possibly being TRBD1 (6 bases). The CDR3 contains 14 residues. Germline CDR1 reads MNHEY; CDR2 reads SMNVEV (reference sequence). Trimming left V 3 bases short and J 7 bases short, with 13 bases between. The CDR3 protein is CASSFPGVGQPQHF. CDR3 nucleotides: TGTGCCAGCAGTTTCCCAGGGGTGGGACAGCCCCAGCATTTT.

The gene calls are TRBV25-1 and TRBJ1-2; 9 nucleotides line up with TRBD1. CDR3 length: 13 residues. CDR1 is MGHDK and CDR2 is SYGVNS in the germline V gene. V dropped 7 bases and J dropped 5; count of bases not matched to a gene: 5. The CDR3 bases are TGTGCCAGCACCGGGACAGGGTTTTATGGCTACACCTTC. It codes for CASTGTGFYGYTF.

This clone was seen a few times. V is TRBV20-1 and J is TRBJ2-3; 9 positions agree with TRBD2. V lost 3 bases and J lost 2; bases outside the gene matches: 6. CDR1 is DFQATT, CDR2 SNEGSKA, per germline (reference sequence). The CDR3 has 15 residues. CDR3 bases: TGCAGTGCTAGTGCTAGCGGGACACACACAGATACGCAGTATTTT. Amino acids: CSASASGTHTDTQYF.

The rearrangement links TRBV21-1 to TRBJ2-7; TRBD2 is taken as the D call from the table, unchecked against the DNA. TRBV21-1 is a documented pseudogene. The CDR3 totals 18 residues. The CDR3 here is CASSKVGVVGGFPYEQYV. In nucleotides, the CDR3 is TGTGCCAGCAGCAAAGTCGGGGTTGTGGGGGGTTTCCCCTACGAGCAGTACGTC.